This entry concerns a single T cell receptor beta chain. What it binds is unknown. Construction of TCR beta libraries was performed using quantitative 5'-RACE with molecular barcodes. TCRdb ran MiXCR on the 5' RACE reads and lists one entry per CDR3 protein. Seen here are 700,000 to 1,000,000 distinct CDR3 sequences, 12% observed once, and the top ten hold more than 0.5%. This CDR3 is built from 12 residues. Trimming removed 8 bases from V and 4 bases from J, with 12 bases in between. CDR1 DFQATT and CDR2 SNEGSKA come from the germline V gene (reference sequence). The data stem from a study of CD8 T cells in ankylosing spondylitis. Study-level points and caveats: Previous work reported some of these motif variants in the synovial fluid and blood of reactive arthritis. The authors found the disease-linked clones to be CD8+ and relatively rare in peripheral blood. Within ankylosing spondylitis blood, a TCR beta motif made up of eight highly homologous variants appeared to be characteristic.

The sequenced material came from blood, either unsorted or a sorted T cell fraction (not recorded which). The chain links TRBV20-1 to TRBJ1-3; no definite D call. The clonotype comes from a male donor with ankylosing spondylitis. The CDR3 DNA is TGCAGTTGCCTAGGCCGGGGAAACACCATATATTTT. It translates to CSCLGRGNTIYF.